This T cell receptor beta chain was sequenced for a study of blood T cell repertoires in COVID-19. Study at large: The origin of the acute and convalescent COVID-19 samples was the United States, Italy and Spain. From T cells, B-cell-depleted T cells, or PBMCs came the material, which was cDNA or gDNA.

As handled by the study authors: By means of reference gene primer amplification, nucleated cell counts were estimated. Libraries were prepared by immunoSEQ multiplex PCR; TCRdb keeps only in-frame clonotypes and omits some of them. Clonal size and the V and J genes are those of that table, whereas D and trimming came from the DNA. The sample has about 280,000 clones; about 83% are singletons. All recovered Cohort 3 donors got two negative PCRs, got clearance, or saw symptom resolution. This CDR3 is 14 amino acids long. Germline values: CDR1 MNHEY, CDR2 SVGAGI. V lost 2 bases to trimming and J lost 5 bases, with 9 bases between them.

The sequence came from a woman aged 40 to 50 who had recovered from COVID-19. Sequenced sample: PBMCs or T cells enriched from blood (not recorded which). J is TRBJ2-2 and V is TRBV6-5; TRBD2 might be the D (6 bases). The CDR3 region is CASSYGRETGELFF. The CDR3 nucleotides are TGTGCCAGCAGTTACGGGCGGGAAACCGGGGAGCTGTTTTTT.